The clone carrying this T cell receptor beta chain was seen a handful of times. Its specificity is not known. The data originate from a study of T-cell memory formation after mild COVID-19. Study-wide background: The TCR clusters were mostly specific to one donor.

V was clipped by 7 bases and J by 7 bases, with 16 bases between them. Germline CDR1 reads SEHNR; CDR2 reads FQNEAQ (reference sequence). The CDR3 loop spans 14 amino acids. TCRdb reprocessed the 5' RACE reads with MiXCR, giving one entry per CDR3 protein. The sample carries around 310,000 distinct CDR3 sequences, around a fifth recorded once. Findings and limits, study-wide: In pre-infection memory, a portion of responding clones appeared, which suggested that cross-reactive memory joined. There was a balanced CD4/CD8 profile in clones contracting day 15 to 85, and later expanders leaned CD4+. Contracting clones localized mainly to CM and EM when CD4+ and mainly to EMRA when CD8+.

The TCR sequence derives from a man aged 18 to 30 who had mild COVID-19 (a few samples of this study predate the infection). Cell type and time point are not known. The chain combines TRBV7-9 with TRBJ1-4, with TRBD1 as a possible D gene (5 bases). The sample taken for sequencing was PBMCs or a T cell subset sorted from them (not recorded which). CDR3 in DNA: TGTGCCAGCACCGGCAGGGCTCTACCTGAAAAACTGTTTTTT. Translating gives CASTGRALPEKLFF.